The T cell receptor beta chain described here comes from a study of OX40 agonist ivuxolimab in advanced cancers. Study at large: Every 2 weeks, ivuxolimab was infused into the patients intravenously at between 0.01 and 10 mg/kg. Whole-study results and caveats: CD8+ T cells averaged more expanded clones than CD4+.

About this clone itself: What it binds is unknown.

The protocol was immunoSEQ multiplex PCR, while the TCRdb copy is restricted to in-frame clones and leaves out a portion. The sample lists tens of thousands of clones; around 80% were seen once. The CDR3 runs to 14 residues. Trimming left V 2 bases short and J 7 bases short, with 9 bases between. Germline-derived CDR1 and CDR2 are MNHEY and SVGAGI. The specimen comprised CD4+ or CD8+ T cells sorted from blood, sampled in a trial of the OX40 agonist ivuxolimab. The source of this sequence is an adult with an advanced solid tumor such as melanoma, head and neck, liver or kidney cancer. This sequence joins TRBV6-5 and TRBJ1-6, with D unresolved. CDR3 sequence (DNA): TGTGCCAGCAGTTACCGGCCGCCGAATTCACCCCTCCACTTT. Residues: CASSYRPPNSPLHF.